A selection of T cell receptor beta chains follows, all from one sample in a study of T cell changes during pregnancy in multiple sclerosis. Using immunoSEQ multiplex PCR, the repertoire was profiled, and TCRdb retains in-frame clones only, with some absent. The sample includes 55,000 to 75,000 clones, roughly nine tenths of them seen just once. Sequences were derived from peripheral blood, sampled after pregnancy. The receptors derive from a female donor with multiple sclerosis, enrolled in a pregnancy study. Both conserved end residues are part of each CDR3. D genes are given only for firm matches. A clone size is listed for some rows: how often the clone was seen (once, few, many), or a class if it is expanded.

j_gene: TRBJ1-2; v_gene: TRBV27; abundance: few; d_gene: .; CDR3aa: CASRAGRSYGYTF; CDR3nt: TGTGCCAGCAGAGCGGGACGGAGCTATGGCTACACCTTC
j_gene: TRBJ2-1; v_gene: TRBV10-2; abundance: .; d_gene: TRBD2; CDR3aa: CASRYIAGGLISYNEQFF; CDR3nt: TGCGCCAGCAGGTACATAGCGGGAGGGCTTATTTCCTACAATGAGCAGTTCTTC
j_gene: TRBJ1-2; v_gene: TRBV2; abundance: .; d_gene: TRBD1; CDR3aa: CASSEAAPGGGYGYTF; CDR3nt: TGTGCCAGCAGTGAAGCTGCGCCAGGGGGTGGGTATGGCTACACCTTC
j_gene: TRBJ1-2; v_gene: TRBV29-1; abundance: .; d_gene: .; CDR3aa: CSVEGRGLAGYTF; CDR3nt: TGCAGCGTTGAAGGTCGGGGGTTAGCGGGCTACACCTTC
j_gene: TRBJ2-7; v_gene: TRBV9; abundance: .; d_gene: TRBD1; CDR3aa: CASSVGTGESYEQYF; CDR3nt: TGTGCCAGCAGCGTCGGGACAGGGGAGTCCTACGAGCAGTACTTC
j_gene: TRBJ2-3; v_gene: TRBV29-1; abundance: once; d_gene: .; CDR3aa: CSVPRGSGTDTQYF; CDR3nt: TGCAGCGTCCCTAGAGGGAGTGGGACAGATACGCAGTATTTT
j_gene: TRBJ2-3; v_gene: TRBV4-1; abundance: .; d_gene: .; CDR3aa: CASSQELESTDTQYF; CDR3nt: TGCGCCAGCAGCCAAGAACTAGAAAGCACAGATACGCAGTATTTT
j_gene: TRBJ1-1; v_gene: TRBV11-3; abundance: .; d_gene: .; CDR3aa: CASSFQGWTEAFF; CDR3nt: TGTGCCAGCAGCTTTCAGGGATGGACTGAAGCTTTCTTT
j_gene: TRBJ2-1; v_gene: TRBV7-9; abundance: .; d_gene: .; CDR3aa: CASSRRDFKAPQFF; CDR3nt: TGTGCCAGCAGCCGACGGGACTTCAAAGCCCCGCAGTTCTTC
j_gene: TRBJ1-1; v_gene: TRBV7-9; abundance: .; d_gene: TRBD1; CDR3aa: CASTTGTGTFMNTEAFF; CDR3nt: TGTGCCAGCACCACCGGGACAGGGACTTTTATGAACACTGAAGCTTTCTTT
j_gene: TRBJ2-5; v_gene: TRBV5-1; abundance: .; d_gene: TRBD2; CDR3aa: CASRGRTSGFSIRGGETQYF; CDR3nt: TGCGCCAGCAGGGGTCGGACTAGCGGTTTTTCAATCCGAGGTGGAGAGACCCAGTACTTC
j_gene: TRBJ1-2; v_gene: TRBV7-4; abundance: .; d_gene: TRBD1; CDR3aa: CASSPGQGFGYTF; CDR3nt: TGTGCCAGCAGCCCGGGACAGGGGTTTGGCTACACCTTC
j_gene: TRBJ2-3; v_gene: TRBV27; abundance: .; d_gene: .; CDR3aa: CASSLLVAPPDTQYF; CDR3nt: TGTGCCAGCAGTTTATTAGTAGCGCCGCCAGATACGCAGTATTTT
j_gene: TRBJ2-3; v_gene: TRBV6-1; abundance: once; d_gene: TRBD2; CDR3aa: CASEGSHGGADTQYF; CDR3nt: TGTGCCAGCGAAGGCTCGCACGGGGGGGCAGATACGCAGTATTTT
j_gene: TRBJ1-1; v_gene: TRBV11-2; abundance: .; d_gene: .; CDR3aa: CASSETFRGGTEAFF; CDR3nt: TGTGCCAGCAGCGAAACCTTCAGGGGAGGGACTGAAGCTTTCTTT
j_gene: TRBJ2-3; v_gene: TRBV5-3; abundance: .; d_gene: .; CDR3aa: CASYRDTQYF; CDR3nt: TGTGCCAGCTACAGGGATACGCAGTATTTT
j_gene: TRBJ1-5; v_gene: TRBV10-3; abundance: .; d_gene: .; CDR3aa: CAISEYGSSSQPQHF; CDR3nt: TGTGCCATCAGTGAGTACGGGTCCTCTTCACAGCCCCAGCATTTT
j_gene: TRBJ1-5; v_gene: TRBV7-6; abundance: once; d_gene: .; CDR3aa: CASSLGSSGDTYTVQPQHF; CDR3nt: TGTGCCAGCAGCTTAGGCTCAAGTGGGGACACCTACACCGTCCAGCCCCAGCATTTT
j_gene: TRBJ2-7; v_gene: TRBV27; abundance: .; d_gene: .; CDR3aa: CASSGLGAYEQYF; CDR3nt: TGTGCCAGCAGCGGATTAGGAGCCTACGAGCAGTACTTC
j_gene: TRBJ2-3; v_gene: TRBV11-3; abundance: .; d_gene: .; CDR3aa: CASSLDPGADTQYF; CDR3nt: TGTGCCAGCAGCTTAGACCCGGGTGCAGATACGCAGTATTTT
j_gene: TRBJ2-3; v_gene: TRBV27; abundance: .; d_gene: .; CDR3aa: CASSLGAGALSTDTQYF; CDR3nt: TGTGCCAGCAGTTTGGGGGCGGGAGCACTTAGCACAGATACGCAGTATTTT
j_gene: TRBJ2-2; v_gene: TRBV19; abundance: .; d_gene: .; CDR3aa: CASSILGGISRNTGELFF; CDR3nt: TGTGCCAGTAGTATATTGGGCGGGATCTCAAGAAACACCGGGGAGCTGTTTTTT
j_gene: TRBJ2-1; v_gene: TRBV5-1; abundance: .; d_gene: TRBD2; CDR3aa: CASSLRGTSGSYNEQFF; CDR3nt: TGCGCCAGCAGCTTGCGTGGGACTAGCGGGTCCTACAATGAGCAGTTCTTC
j_gene: TRBJ2-5; v_gene: TRBV5-5; abundance: .; d_gene: TRBD1; CDR3aa: CASSRDRGRETQYF; CDR3nt: TGTGCCAGCAGCAGGGACAGGGGGCGAGAGACCCAGTACTTC
j_gene: TRBJ2-1; v_gene: TRBV7-6; abundance: .; d_gene: .; CDR3aa: CASSLLLGEDEQFF; CDR3nt: TGTGCCAGCAGCTTGCTATTGGGCGAAGATGAGCAGTTCTTC
j_gene: TRBJ1-5; v_gene: TRBV27; abundance: once; d_gene: .; CDR3aa: CASSFAGFQPQHF; CDR3nt: TGTGCCAGCAGTTTTGCGGGGTTCCAGCCCCAGCATTTT
j_gene: TRBJ2-1; v_gene: TRBV9; abundance: .; d_gene: .; CDR3aa: CASSVAGDPSNEQFF; CDR3nt: TGTGCCAGCAGCGTAGCTGGAGACCCTTCGAATGAGCAGTTCTTC
j_gene: TRBJ1-1; v_gene: TRBV30; abundance: .; d_gene: .; CDR3aa: CAWSVRWLGAGNTEAFF; CDR3nt: TGTGCCTGGAGTGTACGTTGGTTAGGGGCTGGTAACACTGAAGCTTTCTTT
j_gene: TRBJ2-7; v_gene: TRBV28; abundance: .; d_gene: .; CDR3aa: CASSTGYEQYF; CDR3nt: TGTGCCAGCAGTACCGGCTACGAGCAGTACTTC
j_gene: TRBJ2-1; v_gene: TRBV28; abundance: .; d_gene: .; CDR3aa: CASSSGSRYEQFF; CDR3nt: TGTGCCAGCAGTTCCGGGAGTCGCTATGAGCAGTTCTTC
j_gene: TRBJ1-1; v_gene: TRBV27; abundance: .; d_gene: .; CDR3aa: CASRPLGEEAAEAFF; CDR3nt: TGTGCCAGCAGACCGCTCGGCGAGGAAGCGGCTGAAGCTTTCTTT
j_gene: TRBJ2-1; v_gene: TRBV28; abundance: few; d_gene: .; CDR3aa: CASSTSALGNEQFF; CDR3nt: TGTGCCAGCAGTACATCTGCCCTTGGCAATGAGCAGTTCTTC
j_gene: TRBJ2-7; v_gene: TRBV11-2; abundance: .; d_gene: TRBD2; CDR3aa: CASSWTSGNYEQYF; CDR3nt: TGTGCCAGCAGCTGGACTAGCGGGAACTACGAGCAGTACTTC
j_gene: TRBJ2-7; v_gene: TRBV5-1; abundance: .; d_gene: TRBD1; CDR3aa: CASSTRTGGVNEQYF; CDR3nt: TGCGCCAGCAGCACCCGGACAGGGGGAGTTAACGAGCAGTACTTC
j_gene: TRBJ1-4; v_gene: TRBV6-6; abundance: .; d_gene: .; CDR3aa: CASSYSGAREKLFF; CDR3nt: TGTGCCAGCAGTTACTCGGGGGCTCGGGAAAAACTGTTTTTT
j_gene: TRBJ2-2; v_gene: TRBV6-5; abundance: few; d_gene: .; CDR3aa: CASSYADSPSGELFF; CDR3nt: TGTGCCAGCAGTTACGCTGACAGTCCCAGCGGGGAGCTGTTTTTT
j_gene: TRBJ2-3; v_gene: TRBV7-2; abundance: .; d_gene: TRBD2; CDR3aa: CASSFREGTDTQYF; CDR3nt: TGTGCCAGCAGCTTTAGGGAGGGAACAGATACGCAGTATTTT
j_gene: TRBJ2-7; v_gene: TRBV6-4; abundance: .; d_gene: TRBD1; CDR3aa: CASFYRGLSYEQYF; CDR3nt: TGTGCCAGCTTTTACAGGGGCCTCTCCTACGAGCAGTACTTC
j_gene: TRBJ1-1; v_gene: TRBV5-1; abundance: .; d_gene: .; CDR3aa: CASSLDGPGYDGAFF; CDR3nt: TGCGCCAGCAGCTTGGATGGACCGGGGTACGATGGAGCTTTCTTT
j_gene: TRBJ2-7; v_gene: TRBV7-9; abundance: .; d_gene: TRBD1; CDR3aa: CASSLSRGPGEQYF; CDR3nt: TGTGCCAGCAGCTTATCTAGGGGGCCGGGAGAGCAGTACTTC
j_gene: TRBJ2-3; v_gene: TRBV5-1; abundance: once; d_gene: TRBD2; CDR3aa: CASSSGLAASAQYF; CDR3nt: TGCGCCAGCAGCTCGGGACTAGCAGCCAGCGCGCAGTATTTT
j_gene: TRBJ2-5; v_gene: TRBV19; abundance: .; d_gene: .; CDR3aa: CASSIGVQETQYF; CDR3nt: TGTGCCAGTAGTATCGGGGTCCAAGAGACCCAGTACTTC
j_gene: TRBJ2-2; v_gene: TRBV10-3; abundance: .; d_gene: .; CDR3aa: CAIRPQGRATGELFF; CDR3nt: TGTGCCATCAGACCCCAGGGGAGAGCCACCGGGGAGCTGTTTTTT
j_gene: TRBJ2-7; v_gene: TRBV9; abundance: .; d_gene: .; CDR3aa: CASSVAPTGSLEQYF; CDR3nt: TGTGCCAGCAGCGTAGCTCCAACAGGGTCCCTCGAGCAGTACTTC
j_gene: TRBJ2-7; v_gene: TRBV2; abundance: .; d_gene: TRBD1; CDR3aa: CASSTTGTGVGEQYF; CDR3nt: TGTGCCAGCAGTACCACCGGGACAGGGGTAGGCGAGCAGTACTTC
j_gene: TRBJ1-2; v_gene: TRBV18; abundance: .; d_gene: TRBD1; CDR3aa: CASSPGQGGNGYTF; CDR3nt: TGTGCCAGCTCACCAGGACAGGGAGGGAATGGCTACACCTTC
j_gene: TRBJ2-7; v_gene: TRBV28; abundance: .; d_gene: TRBD2; CDR3aa: CASTPTSHNYEQYF; CDR3nt: TGTGCCAGCACCCCGACTAGCCATAACTACGAGCAGTACTTC
j_gene: TRBJ1-5; v_gene: TRBV5-1; abundance: .; d_gene: .; CDR3aa: CASSLDGSDYSNQPQHF; CDR3nt: TGCGCCAGCAGCTTGGACGGCAGCGACTATAGCAATCAGCCCCAGCATTTT
j_gene: TRBJ2-1; v_gene: TRBV5-1; abundance: .; d_gene: TRBD2; CDR3aa: CASSSLAGSSYNEQFF; CDR3nt: TGCGCCAGCAGCTCCTTAGCGGGCAGCTCCTACAATGAGCAGTTCTTC
j_gene: TRBJ1-1; v_gene: TRBV6-5; abundance: .; d_gene: TRBD1; CDR3aa: CASSYSLGQANTEAFF; CDR3nt: TGTGCCAGCAGTTATTCTTTAGGACAGGCGAACACTGAAGCTTTCTTT
j_gene: TRBJ1-3; v_gene: TRBV5-1; abundance: .; d_gene: .; CDR3aa: CASRQGNTIYF; CDR3nt: TGCGCCAGCAGACAGGGAAACACCATATATTTT
j_gene: TRBJ2-5; v_gene: TRBV5-1; abundance: .; d_gene: .; CDR3aa: CASSLGDRTVGTQYF; CDR3nt: TGCGCCAGCAGCTTAGGGGATCGAACGGTAGGGACCCAGTACTTC
j_gene: TRBJ1-4; v_gene: TRBV30; abundance: once; d_gene: .; CDR3aa: CAWSISGNEKLFF; CDR3nt: TGTGCCTGGAGTATCTCCGGGAATGAAAAACTGTTTTTT
j_gene: TRBJ2-2; v_gene: TRBV18; abundance: .; d_gene: .; CDR3aa: CASSPLAAGELFF; CDR3nt: TGTGCCAGCTCACCACTAGCGGCCGGGGAGCTGTTTTTT
j_gene: TRBJ1-5; v_gene: TRBV18; abundance: .; d_gene: .; CDR3aa: CASSTSGEAPQHF; CDR3nt: TGTGCCAGCTCAACCAGCGGTGAAGCGCCCCAGCATTTT
j_gene: TRBJ2-1; v_gene: TRBV27; abundance: .; d_gene: .; CDR3aa: CASRLGGQPYNEQFF; CDR3nt: TGTGCCAGCAGGTTGGGGGGGCAGCCCTACAATGAGCAGTTCTTC
j_gene: TRBJ2-5; v_gene: TRBV29-1; abundance: .; d_gene: .; CDR3aa: CSVAGGQETQYF; CDR3nt: TGCAGCGTTGCAGGGGGGCAAGAGACCCAGTACTTC
j_gene: TRBJ2-3; v_gene: TRBV29-1; abundance: once; d_gene: TRBD2; CDR3aa: CSSEQGAGGTGSTDTQYF; CDR3nt: TGCAGCTCAGAACAAGGAGCGGGAGGGACCGGTAGCACAGATACGCAGTATTTT